This TCR beta chain was obtained from a study of blood T cell repertoires in COVID-19. Background on the study: Acute and convalescent COVID-19 samples came from the United States, Italy and Spain. PBMCs, B-cell-depleted T cells, or T cells were the source of the cDNA or gDNA that made up the material.

The CDR3 loop spans 16 amino acids. The V gene end was trimmed by 3 bases and the J gene end by 6 bases; junction bases not matched to a gene: 11. Germline values: CDR1 SGHTA, CDR2 FQGTGA. Source study methods: Quantification of nucleated cells was approximated via reference gene primer amplification. Using immunoSEQ multiplex PCR, the repertoire was profiled, and TCRdb retains in-frame clones only, with some absent. V, J and clone size reflect that table, while D and trimming were determined from the DNA. The profile shows about 24,000 clones, 86% of them singletons. The chain recombines TRBV7-3 with TRBJ2-3, with 8 bases matching TRBD1. The material sequenced was peripheral blood. The clonotype comes from a human donor with active COVID-19. The donor label of this sample is uncertain. This CDR3 reads CASSFSSGRGPDTQYF. The CDR3 nucleotides read TGTGCCAGCAGCTTCTCATCGGGCAGGGGGCCCGATACGCAGTATTTT.